This T cell receptor beta chain was observed in a study of blood T cell repertoires in COVID-19. On the study more broadly: Whether acute or convalescent, the COVID-19 samples came from the United States, Italy and Spain. Sources were T cells, B-cell-depleted T cells, or PBMCs; the material itself was cDNA or gDNA.

In the source study's methods: Using reference gene primer amplification, nucleated cell counts were estimated. Sequencing was performed with immunoSEQ multiplex PCR; in TCRdb, only in-frame clones are kept and a portion is missing. D and trimming were read from the DNA, whereas the V and J calls and clone size are those reported in that table. Of approximately 110,000 clones listed, roughly 86% were seen once; the top ten hold 5% to 6.5%. This clone appeared a single time. J lost 4 bases, V lost 3 bases, and 8 bases had no gene match. Germline-derived CDR1 and CDR2 are SGHTA and FQGNSA. This CDR3 comprises 15 residues.

This sequence originates from a human donor in a cohort sampled during active COVID-19. This rearrangement joins TRBV7-2 to TRBJ2-7; 8 bases fit TRBD1. The sequencing input was peripheral blood. The CDR3 DNA reads TGTGCCAGCAGCTTCCCAGGGGGCTATGATTACGAGCAGTACTTC. Translating it yields CASSFPGGYDYEQYF.